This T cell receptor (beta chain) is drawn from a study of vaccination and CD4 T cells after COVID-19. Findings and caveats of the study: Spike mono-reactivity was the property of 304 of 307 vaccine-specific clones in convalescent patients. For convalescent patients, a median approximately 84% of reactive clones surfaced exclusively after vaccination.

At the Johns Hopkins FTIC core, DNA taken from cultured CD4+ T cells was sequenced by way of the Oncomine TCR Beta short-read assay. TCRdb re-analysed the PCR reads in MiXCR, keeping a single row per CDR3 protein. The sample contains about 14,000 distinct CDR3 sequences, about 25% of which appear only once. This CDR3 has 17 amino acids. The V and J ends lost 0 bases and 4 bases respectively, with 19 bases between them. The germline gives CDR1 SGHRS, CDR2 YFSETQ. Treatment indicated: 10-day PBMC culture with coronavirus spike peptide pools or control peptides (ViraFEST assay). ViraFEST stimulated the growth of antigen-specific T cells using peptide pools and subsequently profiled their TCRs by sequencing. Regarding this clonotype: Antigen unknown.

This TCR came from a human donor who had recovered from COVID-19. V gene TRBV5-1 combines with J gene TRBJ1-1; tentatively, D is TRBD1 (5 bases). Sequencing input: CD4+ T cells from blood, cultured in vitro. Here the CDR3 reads CASSLASVGPFSTEAFF. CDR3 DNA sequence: TGCGCCAGCAGCTTGGCGAGTGTGGGACCCTTCAGCACTGAAGCTTTCTTT.